This entry lists 29 T cell receptor beta chains sequenced from one sample in a study of a mutant IDH1 vaccine in newly diagnosed glioma. This sample's time point: week 35, safety follow-up. What each vaccine dose contained was 300 ug of mutant IDH1 20-mer peptide, accompanied by topical imiquimod. These receptors lack a known antigen. Sequencing used immunoSEQ multiplex PCR; TCRdb keeps in-frame clones, though not all of them. The profile shows about 74,000 clones, 85% to 90% of them singletons. The sample in question was PBMCs, obtained from a glioma patient whose treatment included an IDH1 peptide vaccine. Every receptor here comes from a man in his thirties or forties with glioma.

The V gene is TRBV7-2, the J gene TRBJ1-2, with TRBD1 identical over 10 bases. In germline, CDR1 is SGHTA, CDR2 FQGNSA. This CDR3 region has 15 residues. J lost 4 bases, V lost 5 bases, and 7 bases had no gene match. CDR3 coding DNA: TGTGCCAGCAGCCCGACAGGGGGCAAGGTCTATGGCTACACCTTC. This sequence encodes CASSPTGGKVYGYTF.

This sequence joins TRBV29-1 and TRBJ1-4; TRBD1 matches at 7 bases. This CDR3 is built from 16 residues. The ends lost 7 bases at V and 0 bases at J; junction bases unmatched: 11. CDR1 is SQVTM and CDR2 is ANQGSEA in the germline V gene. CDR3 DNA: TGCAGCGCCGCGACAGGGATGTGGGCAACTAATGAAAAACTGTTTTTT. Its translation is CSAATGMWATNEKLFF.

The V gene is TRBV7-9, the J gene TRBJ1-3; TRBD1 might be the D (6 bases). CDR1 and CDR2 (germline): SEHNR, FQNEAQ (reference sequence). V lost 6 bases and J 4 bases, leaving 13 bases between the germline ends. The CDR3 loop spans 14 amino acids. The CDR3 bases are TGTGCCAGCAGTTTCGGTACAGGGGGAAACACCATATATTTT. This translates into CASSFGTGGNTIYF. Supplemented by reference TRBV7-9 and TRBJ1-3, the full variable domain reads DTGVSQNPRHKITKRGQNVTFRCDPISEHNRLYWYRQTLGQGPEFLTYFQNEAQLEKSRLLSDRFSAERPKGSFSTLEIQRTEQGDSAMYLCASSFGTGGNTIYFGEGSWLTVV.

The chain is built from TRBV27 and TRBJ1-1; TRBD1 is a possible D gene (6 bases). The germline CDR1 and CDR2 sequences are MNHEY and SMNVEV (reference sequence). The CDR3 has 13 residues. V gave up 6 bases and J gave up 6 bases, with 14 bases separating them. The CDR3, as DNA: TGTGCCAGCAGCTTCGGGGGGGCGGCTGAAGCTTTCTTT. Encoded protein: CASSFGGAAEAFF.

The chain couples TRBV11-3 to TRBJ2-5; possibly TRBD1 for D (6 bases). With 5 bases removed from V and 0 bases from J, the gap between germline ends came to 16 bases. This CDR3 is 16 amino acids long. CDR1 SGHNT and CDR2 YENEEA come from the germline V gene. The CDR3 region has the DNA TGTGCCAGCAGCATCTCTAAGGGGGACCACCAAGAGACCCAGTACTTC. This translates into CASSISKGDHQETQYF.

The chain uses TRBV7-2 and TRBJ1-4, with TRBD1 matching over 8 bases. The J segment lost 7 bases and the V segment lost 4 bases, leaving 5 bases of the junction unmatched. Germline CDR1 and CDR2: SGHTA and FQGNSA. The CDR3 totals 14 residues. As DNA, the CDR3 is TGTGCCAGCAGCTCAGACAGGGGAGGTGAAAAACTGTTTTTT. It is translated as CASSSDRGGEKLFF.

The V call is TRBV2, the J call TRBJ1-3; the D is unclear. The germline V and J ends were trimmed by 3 bases and 4 bases, with 10 bases remaining between them. The germline CDR1 and CDR2 sequences are SNHLY and FYNNEI. The CDR3 is 14 amino acids. CDR3 loop: CASSEAQAGNTIYF. In nucleotides, the CDR3 is TGTGCCAGCAGTGAGGCGCAAGCGGGAAACACCATATATTTT. Looking up the rest from reference TRBV2 and TRBJ1-3 gives the full variable domain: EPEVTQTPSHQVTQMGQEVILRCVPISNHLYFYWYRQILGQKVEFLVSFYNNEISEKSEIFDDQFSVERPDGSNFTLKIRSTKLEDSAMYFCASSEAQAGNTIYFGEGSWLTVV.

The rearrangement uses TRBV9 and TRBJ2-1; tentatively, D is TRBD1 (6 bases). CDR1 and CDR2 (germline): SGDLS, YYNGEE. V was cut by 3 bases and J by 7 bases, with 11 bases left in between. CDR3 length: 13 amino acids. CDR3 region: CASSGYTGNEQFF. CDR3 bases: TGTGCCAGCAGCGGGTACACAGGGAATGAGCAGTTCTTC.

The chain employs TRBV19 and TRBJ1-2, with D unclear. The CDR3 extends over 16 amino acids. Trimming took off 5 bases at V and 3 bases at J, with 19 bases between the two ends. CDR1 and CDR2 (germline): LNHDA, SQIVND (reference sequence). The CDR3 nucleotides read TGTGCCAGTAGTCCAGCCGGGTCCTCAGGAGACTATGGCTACACCTTC. It translates to CASSPAGSSGDYGYTF.

This clone was seen only a few times. This rearrangement joins TRBV9 to TRBJ2-3; TRBD1 matches 10 bases. The CDR3 has 15 residues. After removal of 2 bases from V and 4 bases from J, the junction contained 4 bases not matched to a gene. Germline CDR1 and CDR2: SGDLS and YYNGEE. The CDR3 bases are TGTGCCAGCAGCGTTGGGACAGGGGTATCAGATACGCAGTATTTT. Amino acid sequence: CASSVGTGVSDTQYF.

The rearrangement joins TRBV28 to TRBJ1-2; D perhaps matches TRBD1 (5 bases). CDR1 is MDHEN, CDR2 SYDVKM, per germline. CDR3 size: 12 residues. V gave up 4 bases and J gave up 4 bases, with 7 bases separating them. The CDR3 DNA is TGTGCCAGCAGTTCTGGGGGCTATGGCTACACCTTC. Translating gives CASSSGGYGYTF.

The chain links TRBV5-1 to TRBJ2-7, with 8 bases lining up with TRBD2. Germline loops: CDR1 SGHRS, CDR2 YFSETQ. Losses at the gene ends were 7 bases for V and 0 bases for J; bases not matched to a gene: 3. The CDR3 extends over 13 amino acids. The CDR3 reads CASGLAFSYEQYF. CDR3 DNA: TGCGCCAGCGGACTAGCCTTCTCCTACGAGCAGTACTTC. Variable domain in full (rest from reference TRBV5-1 and TRBJ2-7): KAGVTQTPRYLIKTRGQQVTLSCSPISGHRSVSWYQQTPGQGLQFLFEYFSETQRNKGNFPGRFSGRQFSNSRSEMNVSTLELGDSALYLCASGLAFSYEQYFGPGTRLTVT.

This chain connects TRBV6-4 to TRBJ2-1; TRBD1 matches at 8 bases. This CDR3 is built from 14 residues. V gave up 9 bases and J gave up 3 bases; unmatched junction bases: 7. The germline V gene has CDR1 MRHNA and CDR2 SNTAGT. CDR3 loop: CARGGQDYYNEQFF. The CDR3 nucleotides read TGTGCCAGGGGGGGACAGGACTACTACAATGAGCAGTTCTTC.

The J gene is TRBJ2-3, the V gene TRBV30, with D possibly being TRBD1 (5 bases). V shed 2 bases and J shed 3 bases, with 6 bases lying between them. Per the germline V gene, CDR1 is GTSNPN and CDR2 is SVGIG (reference sequence). This CDR3 is built from 12 residues. The CDR3 loop is CAWSPGTDTQYF. DNA of the CDR3: TGTGCCTGGAGTCCAGGGACAGATACGCAGTATTTT.

The chain recombines TRBV5-8 with TRBJ1-2, with D possibly TRBD1 on 6 matching bases. The CDR3 has 16 residues. The V gene's germline CDR1 is SGHTS and CDR2 YDEGEE. The germline V and J ends were trimmed by 2 bases and 2 bases, with 16 bases remaining between them. The CDR3 nucleotides read TGTGCCAGCAGCTTCCTGACAGGCTACCTGAACTATGGCTACACCTTC. Translating gives CASSFLTGYLNYGYTF.

The rearrangement links TRBV7-9 to TRBJ1-4; D might be TRBD1 (5 bases). The CDR3 is made up of 15 amino acids. Trimming removed 2 bases from V and 5 bases from J, with 12 bases in between. Germline V gene sequence: CDR1 SEHNR, CDR2 FQNEAQ (reference sequence). CDR3 in amino acids: CASSLLGRTNEKLFF. The CDR3 nucleotides read TGTGCCAGCAGCTTACTGGGCCGGACAAATGAAAAACTGTTTTTT.

The gene calls are TRBV27 and TRBJ2-7, with D uncertain. CDR3 size: 14 residues. Germline V gene data show CDR1 as MNHEY and CDR2 as SMNVEV (reference sequence). Trimming took 5 bases from V and 2 from J, leaving 13 bases between them. In DNA, the CDR3 is TGTGCCAGCAGTCTCCTAAGTATCCCCTACGAGCAGTACTTC. Translating it yields CASSLLSIPYEQYF.

The chain uses TRBV7-6 and TRBJ1-3; the D is unclear. Looked up from germline, CDR1 is SGHVS and CDR2 is FNYEAQ. The CDR3 runs to 16 residues. Trimming shortened V by 3 bases and J by 0 bases, and 12 bases separated the two germline ends. The CDR3 nucleotides read TGTGCCAGCAGCTTGTGGTCGGATAGCTCTGGAAACACCATATATTTT. It encodes CASSLWSDSSGNTIYF.

The genes are TRBV28 and TRBJ2-5; 7 positions agree with TRBD2. The germline V gene encodes CDR1 MDHEN and CDR2 SYDVKM. Trimming at V came to 2 bases and at J to 12 bases, leaving 3 bases not matched to a gene. The CDR3 sequence is 11 residues long. DNA of the CDR3: TGTGCCAGCAGTTTACAGAGCGGGGAGTACTTC. Its protein product is CASSLQSGEYF. Full variable domain (outside the CDR3, taken from reference TRBV28 and TRBJ2-5): DVKVTQSSRYLVKRTGEKVFLECVQDMDHENMFWYRQDPGLGLRLIYFSYDVKMKEKGDIPEGYSVSREKKERFSLILESASTNQTSMYLCASSLQSGEYFGPGTRLLVL.

The CDR3 nucleotides are TGTGCCAGCAGCTTGGCTGACGGGGAGACCCAGTACTTC. Amino acids: CASSLADGETQYF. The chain has TRBV5-6 and TRBJ2-5; D uncertain. V shed 0 bases and J shed 5 bases, with 8 bases lying between them. The CDR3 sequence is 13 residues long. From germline, CDR1 is SGHDT and CDR2 YYEEEE.

This chain links TRBV5-5 with TRBJ2-7; no definite D call. The CDR3 extends over 12 amino acids. Germline V lookup: CDR1 SGHKS, CDR2 YYEKEE (reference sequence). Trimming shortened V by 2 bases and J by 1 base, and 4 bases separated the two germline ends. CDR3 loop: CASSFGSYEQYF. CDR3 coding DNA: TGTGCCAGCAGCTTTGGTTCCTACGAGCAGTACTTC.

The V gene is TRBV6-1, the J gene TRBJ2-1; possible D gene TRBD1, 6 bases. Looked up from germline, CDR1 is MNHNS and CDR2 is SASEGT. There are 14 residues in the CDR3. Trimming shortened V by 10 bases and J by 9 bases, and 22 bases separated the two germline ends. CDR3 DNA sequence: TGTGCCACCCTTGGGGGCCCGGAGGTAGGTGAGCAGTTCTTC. Its translation is CATLGGPEVGEQFF.

There are a few counts of this clone. V usage is TRBV28 and J usage is TRBJ2-5, with D possibly being TRBD2 (7 bases). Trimming cost V 3 bases and J 1 base, with 21 bases left between them. Germline V gives CDR1 MDHEN, CDR2 SYDVKM. The CDR3 is made up of 18 amino acids. This chain's CDR3 is CASSLGGAGTIGQETQYF. The CDR3 nucleotides read TGTGCCAGCAGTTTGGGGGGGGCTGGGACTATCGGCCAAGAGACCCAGTACTTC.

The gene calls are TRBV7-3 and TRBJ2-1; TRBD2 agrees at 8 bases. V gave up 4 bases and J gave up 5 bases; unmatched junction bases: 4. The CDR3 loop spans 14 amino acids. CDR1 is SGHTA, CDR2 FQGTGA, per germline. The CDR3 DNA reads TGTGCCAGCAGCTCCGGGACTAGGCACAATGAGCAGTTCTTC. Protein product: CASSSGTRHNEQFF.

The chain has TRBV5-1 and TRBJ2-2; D is tentatively TRBD1 or TRBD2 (5 bases each). Germline V gives CDR1 SGHRS, CDR2 YFSETQ. The V and J ends lost 0 bases and 1 base respectively, with 7 bases between them. The CDR3 totals 15 residues. The CDR3 bases are TGCGCCAGCAGCTTGGGGGACGGGAACACCGGGGAGCTGTTTTTT. Protein product: CASSLGDGNTGELFF. The full variable domain, in which reference TRBV5-1 and TRBJ2-2 provide the parts outside the CDR3, is KAGVTQTPRYLIKTRGQQVTLSCSPISGHRSVSWYQQTPGQGLQFLFEYFSETQRNKGNFPGRFSGRQFSNSRSEMNVSTLELGDSALYLCASSLGDGNTGELFFGEGSRLTVL.

This clone has just one count. The genes are TRBV7-3 and TRBJ1-1, with D unclear. CDR1 and CDR2 from the germline V gene are SGHTA and FQGTGA. The V and J ends lost 5 bases and 6 bases respectively, with 13 bases between them. The CDR3 totals 13 residues. CDR3 amino acids: CASSPNLGSEAFF. CDR3 coding DNA: TGTGCCAGCAGCCCTAATCTAGGGTCTGAAGCTTTCTTT. Full variable domain (outside the CDR3, taken from reference TRBV7-3 and TRBJ1-1): GAGVSQTPSNKVTEKGKYVELRCDPISGHTALYWYRQSLGQGPEFLIYFQGTGAADDSGLPNDRFFAVRPEGSVSTLKIQRTERGDSAVYLCASSPNLGSEAFFGQGTRLTVV.

This chain joins TRBV10-3 and TRBJ2-7; D might be TRBD1 (7 bases). The CDR3 consists of 14 residues. V shed 7 bases and J shed 6 bases, with 19 bases lying between them. The germline V gene encodes CDR1 ENHRY and CDR2 SYGVKD. The CDR3 loop reads CAITGAGGSSEQYF. CDR3 in DNA: TGTGCCATCACCGGGGCAGGGGGGTCATCCGAGCAGTACTTC.

The chain links TRBV13 to TRBJ2-1; D may be TRBD2 (5 bases). V lost 5 bases and J 2 bases, leaving 10 bases between the germline ends. CDR1 and CDR2 (germline): PRHDT, FYEKMQ (reference sequence). This CDR3 has 14 amino acids. In DNA form, the CDR3 reads TGTGCCAGCAGCCCCCGGGGAACCTACAATGAGCAGTTCTTC. Amino acids: CASSPRGTYNEQFF.

V and J are TRBV9 and TRBJ2-3; unclear D gene. Trimming stripped 0 bases from V and 5 bases from J, with 1 base between. Germline V gene lookup returns CDR1 SGDLS and CDR2 YYNGEE. The CDR3 length is 11 residues. The CDR3 bases are TGTGCCAGCAGCGTAGGAGATACGCAGTATTTT. Protein: CASSVGDTQYF.